The 10 T cell receptor beta chains given below trace back to one sample, sequenced in a study of human T cells and chemical hapten exposure. TCRdb called the RACE reads again in MiXCR, with one record for every CDR3 protein. The sample has about 30,000 distinct CDR3 sequences, about 9.4% seen once; the top ten hold about 28%. Time point: pre-sensitization, week 0. Stated treatment: therapeutic diphenylcyclopropenone sensitization with weekly scalp DPC. The study extracted total RNA from unfractionated whole blood. The sample in question was whole blood, obtained in connection with sensitization to the hapten diphenylcyclopropenone (DPC). The receptors here all came from a man in his fifties with alopecia areata. Some clones in this sample may be carry-over from other donors' samples.

The rearrangement links TRBV29-1 to TRBJ2-1; 11 bases are shared with TRBD2. CDR1 and CDR2 from the germline V gene are SQVTM and ANQGSEA. This CDR3 has 16 amino acids. With V trimmed by 0 bases and J by 6 bases, 7 bases remained unmatched. The CDR3 region is CSVEDPLAGGGNEQFF. The CDR3 region has the DNA TGCAGCGTTGAAGATCCATTAGCGGGAGGGGGCAATGAGCAGTTCTTC.

This clonotype was seen a handful of times. The V gene is TRBV2, the J gene TRBJ1-4, with no clear D. CDR3 length: 15 amino acids. Trimming stripped 5 bases from V and 4 bases from J, with 14 bases between. Germline CDR1 and CDR2: SNHLY and FYNNEI. The CDR3 DNA sequence: TGTGCCAGCAGTCGGAACCCCCGCAATAATGAAAAACTGTTTTTT. Its protein product is CASSRNPRNNEKLFF.

This clonotype has at least ten counts. V usage is TRBV7-8 and J usage is TRBJ1-2; no definite D call. The CDR3 length is 15 residues. Germline loops: CDR1 SGHVS, CDR2 FQNEAQ. V was trimmed by 1 base and J by 2 bases, leaving 11 bases between them. The CDR3, as DNA: TGTGCCAGCAGCTTAGGAGGACCGGGGAACTATGGCTACACCTTC. This sequence encodes CASSLGGPGNYGYTF. The full variable domain, in which reference TRBV7-8 and TRBJ1-2 provide the parts outside the CDR3, is GAGVSQSPRYKVAKRGQDVALRCDPISGHVSLFWYQQALGQGPEFLTYFQNEAQLDKSGLPSDRFFAERPEGSVSTLKIQRTQQEDSAVYLCASSLGGPGNYGYTFGSGTRLTVV.

There are many counts of this clonotype. The chain is built from TRBV9 and TRBJ1-5; a weak D match, TRBD1 (6 bases). V lost 3 bases and J 5 bases, leaving 12 bases between the germline ends. Germline lookup yields CDR1 SGDLS and CDR2 YYNGEE. CDR3 length equals 14 residues. This CDR3 reads CASSGQTGDQPQHF. CDR3 in DNA: TGTGCCAGCAGCGGCCAGACAGGAGATCAGCCCCAGCATTTT. Full variable domain (remainder filled in from reference TRBV9 and TRBJ1-5): DSGVTQTPKHLITATGQRVTLRCSPRSGDLSVYWYQQSLDQGLQFLIQYYNGEERAKGNILERFSAQQFPDLHSELNLSSLELGDSALYFCASSGQTGDQPQHFGDGTRLSIL.

In this sample, this clonotype is large. CDR3 in DNA: TGTGCCAGCAGCGTAGGACGAGTCTCTGGGGCCAACGTCCTGACTTTC. This codes for CASSVGRVSGANVLTF. The V and J genes are TRBV11-2 and TRBJ2-6; the D is unclear. Germline values: CDR1 SGHAT, CDR2 FQNNGV. Trimming took off 5 bases at V and 0 bases at J, with 11 bases between the two ends. The CDR3 covers 16 residues.

This clonotype was counted at least ten times. This chain joins TRBV7-7 and TRBJ2-1; possibly TRBD2 for D (6 bases). The germline CDR1 and CDR2 sequences are SSHAT and FNYEAQ (reference sequence). V gave up 0 bases and J gave up 8 bases, with 14 bases separating them. The CDR3 contains 15 residues. CDR3 region: CASSLATTSIHEQFF. The CDR3, as DNA: TGTGCCAGCAGCTTAGCGACGACTAGTATCCATGAGCAGTTCTTC. Using reference TRBV7-7 and TRBJ2-1 for the parts outside the CDR3, the full variable domain is GAGVSQSPRYKVTKRGQDVTLRCDPISSHATLYWYQQALGQGPEFLTYFNYEAQPDKSGLPSDRFSAERPEGSISTLTIQRTEQRDSAMYRCASSLATTSIHEQFFGPGTRLTVL.

At least ten counts were recorded for this clonotype. The chain combines TRBV29-1 with TRBJ2-3, with D possibly TRBD1 on 6 matching bases. CDR1 is SQVTM and CDR2 is ANQGSEA in the germline V gene. Trimming pared 7 bases from V and 7 bases from J, leaving 18 bases between. The CDR3 extends over 13 amino acids. CDR3 residues: CSAAVAQGNTQYF. CDR3 DNA: TGCAGCGCCGCCGTAGCCCAGGGGAATACGCAGTATTTT.

This clonotype was counted many times. The rearrangement uses TRBV27 and TRBJ2-7; D could derive from TRBD1 or TRBD2 (5 bases each). CDR1 is MNHEY, CDR2 SMNVEV, per germline (reference sequence). Trimming took off 0 bases at V and 3 bases at J, with 6 bases between the two ends. This CDR3 spans 13 amino acids. The CDR3 loop is CASSLSGVYEQYF. CDR3 bases: TGTGCCAGCAGTTTATCGGGGGTCTACGAGCAGTACTTC.

CDR3 loop: CASSLSGRIDTQYF. The CDR3, as DNA: TGTGCCAGCAGTTTAAGCGGGAGAATAGATACGCAGTATTTT. The chain recombines TRBV27 with TRBJ2-3, with 8 bases matching TRBD2. J lost 5 bases, V lost 2 bases, and 3 bases had no gene match. CDR3 length: 14 residues. The germline CDR1 and CDR2 sequences are MNHEY and SMNVEV (reference sequence).

Many counts were recorded for this clonotype. The J gene is TRBJ2-3, the V gene TRBV29-1; D gene unclear. The CDR3 spans 12 residues. Trimming cost V 1 base and J 2 bases, with 4 bases left between them. Germline V gives CDR1 SQVTM, CDR2 ANQGSEA. Written as DNA, the CDR3 is TGCAGCGTTGAAGTATACACAGATACGCAGTATTTT. Amino acids: CSVEVYTDTQYF.